The source of this T cell receptor (beta chain) is a study of blood T cell repertoires in COVID-19 (TCRdb year 2020). About the full investigation: Samples from collaborators originated in the United States, Italy and Spain and spanned both the acute and convalescent phases of COVID-19. HLA class I and class II types, where available, came from metadata supplied by the sample provider rather than from assay-based typing. The sample metadata nearly always contained a de-identified subject ID, COVID-19 status, age in years and sex. The samples were drawn from the first 160 participants of the ongoing ImmuneRACE study and from 1,254 subjects provided by 6 global collaborators. The prospective study material was composed of cDNA or gDNA derived from T cells, B-cell-depleted T cells, or PBMCs. Deeply sampled blood TCRbeta repertoires from subjects exposed to, actively infected with, or recovered from COVID-19 were included in the dataset. The repertoires were released in a freely available public database meant as a resource for research on the immune response to SARS-CoV-2. What the work shows at the level of the full study, not this receptor alone: The amount of clinical and demographic metadata varied by source and participant and was provided uncurated.

TCRbeta CDR3 regions were amplified from genomic DNA by means of the immunoSEQ Assay, a bias-controlled multiplex PCR. From the authors' description of their analysis: Nucleated cell counts per sample were estimated from amplification of reference gene primers within the assay. To quantify the absolute abundance of each unique TCRbeta CDR3 rearrangement, sequence reads were collapsed and filtered. Productive Simpson clonality was computed per sample as the square root of Simpson's diversity index over productive rearrangements. TCRdb retrieved this table from immuneACCESS and kept in-frame rearrangements only. Not all clones are present; in checked studies, unresolved V genes account for under half, and no reason is known for the remainder. That table furnishes V, J and clone size, whereas the DNA furnished D and trimming. For this sample the table gives about 220,000 clones, of which more than 75% were detected only once. The ten largest clones add up to around 13% of the sample.

V is shortened by 5 bases, J by 2 bases, and the region joining them spans 2 bases. The germline V gene supplies CDR1 SNHLY and CDR2 FYNNEI. The CDR3 covers 11 residues, taking in both the cysteine and the phenylalanine. The sequence is cut down to CDR3 DNA, 33 bases in frame from base 1. As to this clone: Its antigen is still unknown. This may arise from a read error, as a much more abundant clone is one base away.

Whole blood was collected in K2EDTA tubes by collaborating institutions according to the institutions' own protocols. For TCRbeta analysis, collaborator samples were shipped as frozen whole blood, as isolated PBMCs, or as DNA extracted from either sample type. Sequencing was performed on peripheral blood. This TCR was recovered from a human donor in a cohort sampled during active COVID-19. The chain joins TRBV2 to TRBJ2-3; a confident D gene designation cannot be given. The CDR3 has the sequence CASSYTDTQYF. The base sequence is TGTGCCAGCAGTTACACAGATACGCAGTATTTT.